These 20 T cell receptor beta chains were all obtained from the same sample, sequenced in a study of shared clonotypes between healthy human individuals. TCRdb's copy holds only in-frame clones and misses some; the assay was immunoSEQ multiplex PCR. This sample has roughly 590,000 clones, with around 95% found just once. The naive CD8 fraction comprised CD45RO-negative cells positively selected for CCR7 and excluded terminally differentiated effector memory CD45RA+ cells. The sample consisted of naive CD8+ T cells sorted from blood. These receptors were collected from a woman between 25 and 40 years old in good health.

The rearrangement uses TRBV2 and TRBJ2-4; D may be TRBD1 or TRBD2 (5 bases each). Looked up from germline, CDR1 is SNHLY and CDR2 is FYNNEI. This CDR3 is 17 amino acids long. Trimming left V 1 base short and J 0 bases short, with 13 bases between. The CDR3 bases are TGTGCCAGCAGTGAAGGAGGGGAAATAGTAGCCAAAAACATTCAGTACTTC. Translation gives CASSEGGEIVAKNIQYF.

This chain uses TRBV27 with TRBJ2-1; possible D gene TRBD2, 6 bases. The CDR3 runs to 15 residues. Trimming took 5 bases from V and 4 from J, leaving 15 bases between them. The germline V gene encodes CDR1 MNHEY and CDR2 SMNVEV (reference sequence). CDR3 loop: CASSIVAANYNEQFF. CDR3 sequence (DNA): TGTGCCAGCAGTATCGTAGCGGCGAATTACAATGAGCAGTTCTTC.

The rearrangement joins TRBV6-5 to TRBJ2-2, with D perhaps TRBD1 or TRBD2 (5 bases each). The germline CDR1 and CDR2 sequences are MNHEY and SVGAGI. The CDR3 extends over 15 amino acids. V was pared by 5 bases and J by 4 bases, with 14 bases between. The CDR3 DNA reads TGTGCCAGCAGTACCGGGACCCCGGGCACCGGGGAGCTGTTTTTT. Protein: CASSTGTPGTGELFF.

The CDR3, as DNA: TGCGCCAGCAGCTTGGCCGCTAGTTCAGACATGCAGTATTTT. Translation: CASSLAASSDMQYF. This rearrangement joins TRBV5-1 to TRBJ2-3, with D uncertain. This CDR3 comprises 14 residues. Looked up from germline, CDR1 is SGHRS and CDR2 is YFSETQ. V lost 0 bases to trimming and J lost 11 bases, with 16 bases between them.

The CDR3 DNA is TGTGCCAGTACCACTTTCCCCTCTGGGGCCAACGTCCTGACTTTC. Encoded protein: CASTTFPSGANVLTF. This chain joins TRBV19 and TRBJ2-6, with D unresolved. Trimming removed 7 bases at V and 0 bases at J, with 10 bases between. Per the germline V gene, CDR1 is LNHDA and CDR2 is SQIVND (reference sequence). This CDR3 has 15 amino acids.

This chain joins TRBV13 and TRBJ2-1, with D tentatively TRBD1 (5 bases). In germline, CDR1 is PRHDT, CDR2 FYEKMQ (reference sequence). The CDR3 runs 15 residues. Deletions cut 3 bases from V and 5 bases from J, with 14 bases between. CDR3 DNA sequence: TGTGCCAGCAGCTTTGGGTCAGGGCCCAACAATGAGCAGTTCTTC. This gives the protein CASSFGSGPNNEQFF.

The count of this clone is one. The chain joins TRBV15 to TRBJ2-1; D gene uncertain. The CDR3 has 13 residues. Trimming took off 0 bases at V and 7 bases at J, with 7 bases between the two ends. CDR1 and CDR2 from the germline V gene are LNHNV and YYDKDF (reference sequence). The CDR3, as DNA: TGTGCCACCAGCAGAGATCGTGGTAATGAGCAGTTCTTC. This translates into CATSRDRGNEQFF.

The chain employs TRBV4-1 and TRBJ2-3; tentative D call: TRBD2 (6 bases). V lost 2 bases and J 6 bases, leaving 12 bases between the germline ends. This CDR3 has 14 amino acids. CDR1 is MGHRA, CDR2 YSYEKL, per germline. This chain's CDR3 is CASSQPGVSDTQYF. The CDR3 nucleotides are TGCGCCAGCAGCCAACCGGGGGTTTCGGATACGCAGTATTTT.

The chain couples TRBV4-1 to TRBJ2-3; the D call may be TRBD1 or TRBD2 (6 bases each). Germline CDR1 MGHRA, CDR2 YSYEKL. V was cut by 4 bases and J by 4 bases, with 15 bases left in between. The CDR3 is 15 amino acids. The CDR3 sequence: CASSLSTGAPDTQYF. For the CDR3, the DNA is TGCGCCAGCAGCCTGTCAACGGGGGCCCCAGATACGCAGTATTTT.

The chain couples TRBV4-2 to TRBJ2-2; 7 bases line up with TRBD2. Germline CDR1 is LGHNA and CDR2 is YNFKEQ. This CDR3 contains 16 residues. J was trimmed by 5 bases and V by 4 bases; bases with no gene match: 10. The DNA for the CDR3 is TGTGCCAGCAGCCCCGCCGGCGGGAGAGGGACCGGGGAGCTGTTTTTT. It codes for CASSPAGGRGTGELFF.

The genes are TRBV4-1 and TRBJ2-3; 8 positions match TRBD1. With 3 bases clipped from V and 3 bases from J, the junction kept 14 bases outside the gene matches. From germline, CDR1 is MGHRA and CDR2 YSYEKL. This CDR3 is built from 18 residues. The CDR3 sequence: CASSQGTYRRGPTDTQYF. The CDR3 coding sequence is TGCGCCAGCAGCCAGGGGACCTATCGCAGGGGGCCGACAGATACGCAGTATTTT.

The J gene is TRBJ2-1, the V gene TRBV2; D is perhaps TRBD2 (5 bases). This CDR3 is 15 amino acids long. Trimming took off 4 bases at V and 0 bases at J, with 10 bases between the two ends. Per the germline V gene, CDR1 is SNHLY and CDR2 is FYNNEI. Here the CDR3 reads CASSVSGPSYNEQFF. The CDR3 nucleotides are TGTGCCAGCAGTGTGAGCGGACCCTCCTACAATGAGCAGTTCTTC.

The CDR3 nucleotides read TGTGCCAGCAGCTTATCCTCGGGACTAGCGGTGTACGAGCAGTACTTC. This codes for CASSLSSGLAVYEQYF. This chain joins TRBV11-2 and TRBJ2-7; TRBD2 agrees at 11 bases. J lost 4 bases, V lost 2 bases, and 7 bases had no gene match. The CDR3 totals 16 residues. Looked up from germline, CDR1 is SGHAT and CDR2 is FQNNGV.

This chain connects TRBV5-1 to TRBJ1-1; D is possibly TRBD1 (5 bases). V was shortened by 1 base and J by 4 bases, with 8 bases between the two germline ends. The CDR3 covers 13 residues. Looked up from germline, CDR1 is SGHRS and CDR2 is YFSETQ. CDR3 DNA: TGCGCCAGCAGCTTGAAGGGGACCACTGAAGCTTTCTTT. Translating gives CASSLKGTTEAFF.

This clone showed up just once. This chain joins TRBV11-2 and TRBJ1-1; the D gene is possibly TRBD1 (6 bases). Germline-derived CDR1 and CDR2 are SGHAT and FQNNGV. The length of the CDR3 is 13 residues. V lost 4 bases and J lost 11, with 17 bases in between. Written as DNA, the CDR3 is TGTGCCAGCAGCTCTCGACAGGACATCTGGGCTTTCTTT. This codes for CASSSRQDIWAFF.

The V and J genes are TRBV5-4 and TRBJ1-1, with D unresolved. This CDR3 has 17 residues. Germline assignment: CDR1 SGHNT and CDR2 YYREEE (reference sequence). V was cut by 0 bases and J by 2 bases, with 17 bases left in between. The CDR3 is CASSLVPPGRPNTEAFF. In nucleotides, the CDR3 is TGTGCCAGCAGCTTGGTGCCCCCCGGCAGGCCTAACACTGAAGCTTTCTTT. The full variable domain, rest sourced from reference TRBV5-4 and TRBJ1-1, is ETGVTQSPTHLIKTRGQQVTLRCSSQSGHNTVSWYQQALGQGPQFIFQYYREEENGRGNFPPRFSGLQFPNYSSELNVNALELDDSALYLCASSLVPPGRPNTEAFFGQGTRLTVV.

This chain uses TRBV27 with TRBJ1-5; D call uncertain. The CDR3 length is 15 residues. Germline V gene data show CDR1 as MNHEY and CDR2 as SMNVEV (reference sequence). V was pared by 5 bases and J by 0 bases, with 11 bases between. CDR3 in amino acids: CASSARGYSNQPQHF. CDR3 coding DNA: TGTGCCAGCAGTGCCCGGGGATATAGCAATCAGCCCCAGCATTTT.

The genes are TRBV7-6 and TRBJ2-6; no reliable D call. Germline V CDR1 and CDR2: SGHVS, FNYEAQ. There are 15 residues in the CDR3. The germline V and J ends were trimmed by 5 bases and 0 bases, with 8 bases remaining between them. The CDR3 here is CASSPGRSGANVLTF. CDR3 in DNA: TGTGCCAGCAGCCCCGGACGCTCTGGGGCCAACGTCCTGACTTTC. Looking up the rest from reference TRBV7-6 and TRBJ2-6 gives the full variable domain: GAGVSQSPRYKVTKRGQDVALRCDPISGHVSLYWYRQALGQGPEFLTYFNYEAQQDKSGLPNDRFSAERPEGSISTLTIQRTEQRDSAMYRCASSPGRSGANVLTFGAGSRLTVL.

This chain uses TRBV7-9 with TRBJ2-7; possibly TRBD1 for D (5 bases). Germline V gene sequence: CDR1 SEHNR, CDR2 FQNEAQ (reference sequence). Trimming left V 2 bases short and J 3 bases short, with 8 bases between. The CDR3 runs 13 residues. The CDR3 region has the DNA TGTGCCAGCAGCTTATCGCAGGGCTACGAGCAGTACTTC. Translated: CASSLSQGYEQYF.

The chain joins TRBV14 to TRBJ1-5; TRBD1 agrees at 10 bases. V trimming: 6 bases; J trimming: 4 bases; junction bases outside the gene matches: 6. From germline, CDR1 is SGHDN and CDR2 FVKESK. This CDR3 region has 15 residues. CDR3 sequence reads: CASSPTGGRNQPQHF. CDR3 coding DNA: TGTGCCAGCAGTCCGACAGGGGGCCGGAATCAGCCCCAGCATTTT.